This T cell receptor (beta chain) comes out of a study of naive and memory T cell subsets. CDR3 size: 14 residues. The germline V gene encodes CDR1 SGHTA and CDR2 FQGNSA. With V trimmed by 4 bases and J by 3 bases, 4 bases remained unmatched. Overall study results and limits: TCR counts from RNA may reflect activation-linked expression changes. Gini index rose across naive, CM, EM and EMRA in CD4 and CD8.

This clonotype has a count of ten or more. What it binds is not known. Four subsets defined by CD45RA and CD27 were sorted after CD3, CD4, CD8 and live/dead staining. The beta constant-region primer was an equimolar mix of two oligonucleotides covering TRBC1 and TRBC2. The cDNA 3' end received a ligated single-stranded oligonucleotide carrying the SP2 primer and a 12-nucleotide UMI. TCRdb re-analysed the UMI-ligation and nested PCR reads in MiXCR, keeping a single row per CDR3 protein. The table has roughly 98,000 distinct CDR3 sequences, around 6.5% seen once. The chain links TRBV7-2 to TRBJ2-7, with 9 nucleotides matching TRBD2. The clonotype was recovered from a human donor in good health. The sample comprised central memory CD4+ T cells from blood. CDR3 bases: TGTGCCAGCAGCTCGAGCGGGGGGCTCTACGAGCAGTACTTC. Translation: CASSSSGGLYEQYF.